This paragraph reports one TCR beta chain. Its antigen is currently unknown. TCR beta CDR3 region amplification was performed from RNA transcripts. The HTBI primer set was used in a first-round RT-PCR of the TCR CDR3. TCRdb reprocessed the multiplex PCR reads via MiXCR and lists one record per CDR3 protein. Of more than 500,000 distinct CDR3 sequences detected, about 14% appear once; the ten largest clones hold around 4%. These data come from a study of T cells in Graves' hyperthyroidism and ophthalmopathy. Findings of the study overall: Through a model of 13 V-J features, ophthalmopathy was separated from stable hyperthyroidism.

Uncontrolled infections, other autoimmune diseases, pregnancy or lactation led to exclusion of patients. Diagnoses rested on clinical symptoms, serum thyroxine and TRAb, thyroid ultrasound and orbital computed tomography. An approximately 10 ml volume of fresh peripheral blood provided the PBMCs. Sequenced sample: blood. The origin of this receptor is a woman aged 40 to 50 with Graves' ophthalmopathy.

CDR3 protein: CASSPVGRRETQYF. CDR3 DNA sequence: TGTGCCAGCAGCCCCGTGGGGAGGAGGGAGACCCAGTACTTC. V is TRBV7-2 and J is TRBJ2-5, with D possibly being TRBD2 (6 bases). Per the germline V gene, CDR1 is SGHTA and CDR2 is FQGNSA. The CDR3 has 14 amino acids. Trimming cost V 5 bases and J 5 bases, with 15 bases left between them.